A selection of T cell receptor beta chains follows, all from one sample in a study of blood T cells in healthy people across ages. TCRdb itself ran the 5' RACE reads through MiXCR, one entry per CDR3 protein. The sample records 550,000 to 800,000 distinct CDR3 sequences, about 21% being singletons. What was sequenced was blood. Receptor source: a man aged 65 to 79 in good health. The CDR3 runs from the conserved cysteine through the conserved F or W. The D gene is left open where the match is weak. Size is omitted from some rows. Given values are once, few, many or a class for expanded clones.

v_call: TRBV4-3
d_call: TRBD2
clone_size: few
j_call: TRBJ2-5
cdr3_aa: CASSKIAGVGETQYF
cdr3_nt: TGCGCCAGCAGCAAAATAGCGGGAGTAGGGGAGACCCAGTACTTC

v_call: TRBV4-1
d_call: TRBD2
clone_size: NA
j_call: TRBJ2-7
cdr3_aa: CASSQDDGLAVYEQYF
cdr3_nt: TGCGCCAGCAGCCAAGATGACGGACTAGCGGTGTACGAGCAGTACTTC

v_call: TRBV18
d_call: NA
clone_size: NA
j_call: TRBJ2-5
cdr3_aa: CASSKREETQYF
cdr3_nt: TGTGCCAGCTCAAAGAGGGAAGAGACCCAGTACTTC

v_call: TRBV7-2
d_call: NA
clone_size: NA
j_call: TRBJ2-2
cdr3_aa: CASSLGVGQGELFF
cdr3_nt: TGTGCCAGCAGCTTAGGAGTGGGGCAGGGGGAGCTGTTTTTT

v_call: TRBV5-1
d_call: NA
clone_size: few
j_call: TRBJ2-5
cdr3_aa: CASSLSQGGRETQYF
cdr3_nt: TGCGCCAGCAGCTTATCTCAGGGTGGTCGAGAGACCCAGTACTTC

v_call: TRBV29-1
d_call: NA
clone_size: NA
j_call: TRBJ2-7
cdr3_aa: CSVEERAEQYF
cdr3_nt: TGCAGCGTTGAAGAACGGGCCGAGCAGTACTTC

v_call: TRBV20-1
d_call: NA
clone_size: many
j_call: TRBJ2-5
cdr3_aa: CSAHQGGETQYF
cdr3_nt: TGCAGTGCCCACCAGGGGGGAGAGACCCAGTACTTC

v_call: TRBV2
d_call: NA
clone_size: once
j_call: TRBJ2-5
cdr3_aa: CASSKGALQETQYF
cdr3_nt: TGTGCCAGCAGTAAGGGAGCCCTCCAAGAGACCCAGTACTTC

v_call: TRBV28
d_call: TRBD1
clone_size: once
j_call: TRBJ2-3
cdr3_aa: CASRITGGDTQYF
cdr3_nt: TGTGCCAGCAGAATAACAGGGGGAGATACGCAGTATTTT

v_call: TRBV5-1
d_call: NA
clone_size: few
j_call: TRBJ2-5
cdr3_aa: CASSRAIGETQYF
cdr3_nt: TGCGCCAGCAGTCGGGCCATCGGAGAGACCCAGTACTTC

v_call: TRBV7-2
d_call: NA
clone_size: few
j_call: TRBJ2-7
cdr3_aa: CASSLEMYEQYF
cdr3_nt: TGTGCCAGCAGCTTAGAAATGTACGAGCAGTACTTC

v_call: TRBV16
d_call: NA
clone_size: NA
j_call: TRBJ2-7
cdr3_aa: CASSQSYGYEQYF
cdr3_nt: TGTGCCAGCAGCCAATCTTACGGGTACGAGCAGTACTTC

v_call: TRBV18
d_call: NA
clone_size: many
j_call: TRBJ2-1
cdr3_aa: CASSQQSGSYNEQFF
cdr3_nt: TGTGCCAGCTCACAACAGTCGGGCTCCTACAATGAGCAGTTCTTC

v_call: TRBV7-6
d_call: TRBD2
clone_size: many
j_call: TRBJ2-7
cdr3_aa: CASSLASPGLAYEQYF
cdr3_nt: TGTGCCAGCAGCTTAGCGAGTCCCGGACTAGCTTACGAGCAGTACTTC

v_call: TRBV25-1
d_call: TRBD2
clone_size: NA
j_call: TRBJ2-2
cdr3_aa: CASSEAGADTGELFF
cdr3_nt: TGTGCCAGCAGTGAGGCGGGAGCGGACACCGGGGAGCTGTTTTTT

v_call: TRBV12-3/TRBV12-4
d_call: NA
clone_size: few
j_call: TRBJ2-3
cdr3_aa: CASSFSGNTDTQYF
cdr3_nt: TGTGCCAGCAGTTTTTCGGGAAACACAGATACGCAGTATTTT

v_call: TRBV20-1
d_call: NA
clone_size: few
j_call: TRBJ2-1
cdr3_aa: CSASSITYNEQFF
cdr3_nt: TGCAGTGCCTCCTCTATTACCTACAATGAGCAGTTCTTC

v_call: TRBV2
d_call: TRBD2
clone_size: many
j_call: TRBJ2-2
cdr3_aa: CASSRTSGTGELFF
cdr3_nt: TGTGCCAGCAGCAGGACTAGCGGGACCGGGGAGCTGTTTTTT

v_call: TRBV6-1
d_call: NA
clone_size: few
j_call: TRBJ1-1
cdr3_aa: CASSDFPQAFF
cdr3_nt: TGTGCCAGCAGTGATTTTCCTCAAGCTTTCTTT

v_call: TRBV20-1
d_call: TRBD1
clone_size: NA
j_call: TRBJ2-7
cdr3_aa: CSAPGQVPTYEQYF
cdr3_nt: TGCAGTGCCCCCGGACAGGTTCCTACCTACGAGCAGTACTTC

v_call: TRBV5-1
d_call: NA
clone_size: NA
j_call: TRBJ2-1
cdr3_aa: CASSLAGASIDEQFF
cdr3_nt: TGCGCCAGCAGCTTGGCAGGGGCGTCCATCGATGAGCAGTTCTTC

v_call: TRBV3-1
d_call: TRBD2
clone_size: NA
j_call: TRBJ2-3
cdr3_aa: CASSHPRTSGIFDGTSTDTQYF
cdr3_nt: TGTGCCAGCAGCCACCCCCGGACTAGCGGGATTTTCGACGGAACTAGCACAGATACGCAGTATTTT

v_call: TRBV21-1
d_call: NA
clone_size: NA
j_call: TRBJ2-7
cdr3_aa: CASSSRQGDRDSYEQYF
cdr3_nt: TGTGCCAGCAGCTCTCGACAGGGGGACAGGGACTCCTACGAGCAGTACTTC

v_call: TRBV4-1
d_call: TRBD2
clone_size: NA
j_call: TRBJ2-5
cdr3_aa: CASSQDVGGKFF
cdr3_nt: TGCGCCAGCAGCCAAGATGTGGGGGGGAAGTTCTTC

v_call: TRBV10-3
d_call: TRBD2
clone_size: many
j_call: TRBJ2-2
cdr3_aa: CAISVGLAGGGTGELFF
cdr3_nt: TGTGCCATCAGCGTGGGACTAGCGGGAGGGGGTACCGGGGAGCTGTTTTTT

v_call: TRBV6-2/TRBV6-3
d_call: NA
clone_size: many
j_call: TRBJ2-5
cdr3_aa: CASSYSIETQYF
cdr3_nt: TGTGCCAGCAGTTACTCGATTGAGACCCAGTACTTC

v_call: TRBV20-1
d_call: NA
clone_size: NA
j_call: TRBJ2-1
cdr3_aa: CSARKGESTYNEQFF
cdr3_nt: TGCAGTGCTAGAAAGGGGGAGAGCACCTACAATGAGCAGTTCTTC

v_call: TRBV6-5
d_call: TRBD1
clone_size: NA
j_call: TRBJ2-7
cdr3_aa: CASSYGDRATYEQYF
cdr3_nt: TGTGCCAGCAGTTACGGGGACAGGGCTACCTACGAGCAGTACTTC

v_call: TRBV12-3/TRBV12-4
d_call: NA
clone_size: NA
j_call: TRBJ2-5
cdr3_aa: CASSQIPHQETQYF
cdr3_nt: TGTGCCAGCAGCCAAATCCCCCACCAAGAGACCCAGTACTTC

v_call: TRBV11-3
d_call: NA
clone_size: NA
j_call: TRBJ2-2
cdr3_aa: CASSLSPLARAGELFF
cdr3_nt: TGTGCCAGCAGCTTAAGCCCTCTGGCTAGGGCCGGGGAGCTGTTTTTT

v_call: TRBV29-1
d_call: NA
clone_size: few
j_call: TRBJ2-1
cdr3_aa: CSVSRGANYNEQFF
cdr3_nt: TGCAGCGTTAGCCGCGGGGCGAACTACAATGAGCAGTTCTTC